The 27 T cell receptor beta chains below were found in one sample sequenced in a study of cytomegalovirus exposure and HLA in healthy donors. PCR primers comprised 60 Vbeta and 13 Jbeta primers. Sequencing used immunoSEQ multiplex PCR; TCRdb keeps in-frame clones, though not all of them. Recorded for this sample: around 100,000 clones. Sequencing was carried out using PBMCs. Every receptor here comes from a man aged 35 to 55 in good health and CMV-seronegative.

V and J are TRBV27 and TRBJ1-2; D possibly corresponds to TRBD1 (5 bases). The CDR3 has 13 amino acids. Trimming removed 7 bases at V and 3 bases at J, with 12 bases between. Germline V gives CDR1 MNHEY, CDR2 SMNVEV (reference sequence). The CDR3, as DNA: TGTGCCAGCAAGGGGAGGGATGACTATGGCTACACCTTC. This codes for CASKGRDDYGYTF.

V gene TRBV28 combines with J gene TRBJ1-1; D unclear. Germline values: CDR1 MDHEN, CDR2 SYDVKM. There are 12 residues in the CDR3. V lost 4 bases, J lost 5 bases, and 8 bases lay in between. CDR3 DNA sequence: TGTGCCAGCAGTTCCAGGCCGACTGAAGCTTTCTTT. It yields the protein CASSSRPTEAFF.

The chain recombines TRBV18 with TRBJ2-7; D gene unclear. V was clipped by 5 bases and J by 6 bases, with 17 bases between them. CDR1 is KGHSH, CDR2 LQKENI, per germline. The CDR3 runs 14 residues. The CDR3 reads CASSAKSQTAEQYF. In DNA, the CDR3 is TGTGCCAGCTCAGCAAAGTCACAGACCGCCGAGCAGTACTTC.

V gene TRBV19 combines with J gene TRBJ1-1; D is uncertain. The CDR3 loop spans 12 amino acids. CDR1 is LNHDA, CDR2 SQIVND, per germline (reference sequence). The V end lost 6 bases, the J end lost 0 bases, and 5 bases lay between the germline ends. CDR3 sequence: CASSLLNTEAFF. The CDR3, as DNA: TGTGCCAGTAGCCTACTGAACACTGAAGCTTTCTTT.

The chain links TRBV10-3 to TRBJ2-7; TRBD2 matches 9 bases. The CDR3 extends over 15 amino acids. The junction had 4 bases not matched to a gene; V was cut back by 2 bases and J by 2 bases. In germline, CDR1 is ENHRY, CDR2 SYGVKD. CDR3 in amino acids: CAISEPSSGTYEQYF. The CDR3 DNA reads TGTGCCATCAGTGAGCCGTCTAGCGGGACCTACGAGCAGTACTTC.

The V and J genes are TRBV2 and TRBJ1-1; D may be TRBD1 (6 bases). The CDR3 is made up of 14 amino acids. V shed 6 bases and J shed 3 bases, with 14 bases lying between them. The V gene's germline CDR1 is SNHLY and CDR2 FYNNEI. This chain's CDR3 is CASRPTGLDTEAFF. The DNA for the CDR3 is TGTGCCAGCAGACCCACAGGGCTTGACACTGAAGCTTTCTTT. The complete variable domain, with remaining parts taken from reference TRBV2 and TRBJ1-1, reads EPEVTQTPSHQVTQMGQEVILRCVPISNHLYFYWYRQILGQKVEFLVSFYNNEISEKSEIFDDQFSVERPDGSNFTLKIRSTKLEDSAMYFCASRPTGLDTEAFFGQGTRLTVV.

The CDR3 bases are TGTGCCAGCAGCGAGGGCAGGGGGCTTACTGAAGCTTTCTTT. This translates into CASSEGRGLTEAFF. The chain combines TRBV6-6 with TRBJ1-1; 8 bases fit TRBD1. V dropped 6 bases and J dropped 5; count of bases not matched to a gene: 8. The CDR3 contains 14 residues. From germline, CDR1 is MNHNY and CDR2 SVGAGI (reference sequence).

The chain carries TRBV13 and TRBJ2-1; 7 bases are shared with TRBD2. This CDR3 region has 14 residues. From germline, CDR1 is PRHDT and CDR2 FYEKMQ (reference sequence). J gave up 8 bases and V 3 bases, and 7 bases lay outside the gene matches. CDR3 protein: CASSFSGYGYEQFF. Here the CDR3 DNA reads TGTGCCAGCAGCTTTAGCGGGTATGGGTATGAGCAGTTCTTC.

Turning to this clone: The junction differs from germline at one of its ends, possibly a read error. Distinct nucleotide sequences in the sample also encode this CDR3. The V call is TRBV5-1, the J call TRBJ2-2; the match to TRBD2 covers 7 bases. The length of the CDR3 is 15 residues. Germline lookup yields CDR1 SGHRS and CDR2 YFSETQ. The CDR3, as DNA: TGCGCCAGCAGCTTGGGGGACTACAAGACGGGGGAACTGTTTTTT. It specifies CASSLGDYKTGELFF. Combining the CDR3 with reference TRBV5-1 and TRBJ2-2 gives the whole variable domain KAGVTQTPRYLIKTRGQQVTLSCSPISGHRSVSWYQQTPGQGLQFLFEYFSETQRNKGNFPGRFSGRQFSNSRSEMNVSTLELGDSALYLCASSLGDYKTGELFFGEGSRLTVL.

In DNA, the CDR3 is TGTGCCAGCAGCTATTGGCGGGGCCACTATGGCTACACCTTC. Translated, it gives CASSYWRGHYGYTF. The genes are TRBV7-2 and TRBJ1-2; D perhaps matches TRBD1 (5 bases). V shed 4 bases and J shed 3 bases, with 12 bases lying between them. This CDR3 comprises 14 residues. Germline V gives CDR1 SGHTA, CDR2 FQGNSA.

CDR3 region: CASSFQGSQPQHF. Written as DNA, the CDR3 is TGTGCCAGCAGTTTCCAGGGGAGTCAGCCCCAGCATTTT. This rearrangement joins TRBV27 to TRBJ1-5; maybe TRBD1 (6 bases). CDR3 size: 13 residues. Trimming cost V 3 bases and J 6 bases, with 9 bases left between them. Germline V gene lookup returns CDR1 MNHEY and CDR2 SMNVEV (reference sequence).

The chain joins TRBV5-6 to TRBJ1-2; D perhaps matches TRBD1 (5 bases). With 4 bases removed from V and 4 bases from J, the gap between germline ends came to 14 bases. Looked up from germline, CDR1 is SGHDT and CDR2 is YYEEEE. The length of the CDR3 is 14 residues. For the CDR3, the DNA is TGTGCCAGCAGCCTCTCCCTAGACAGCTATGGCTACACCTTC. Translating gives CASSLSLDSYGYTF. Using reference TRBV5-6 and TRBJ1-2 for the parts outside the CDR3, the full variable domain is DAGVTQSPTHLIKTRGQQVTLRCSPKSGHDTVSWYQQALGQGPQFIFQYYEEEERQRGNFPDRFSGHQFPNYSSELNVNALLLGDSALYLCASSLSLDSYGYTFGSGTRLTVV.

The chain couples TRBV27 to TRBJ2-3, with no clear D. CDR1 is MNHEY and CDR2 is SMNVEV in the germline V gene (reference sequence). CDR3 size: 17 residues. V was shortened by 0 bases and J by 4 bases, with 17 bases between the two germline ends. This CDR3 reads CASSLSLGAALADTQYF. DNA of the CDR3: TGTGCCAGCAGTTTATCGCTAGGAGCAGCCCTCGCAGATACGCAGTATTTT.

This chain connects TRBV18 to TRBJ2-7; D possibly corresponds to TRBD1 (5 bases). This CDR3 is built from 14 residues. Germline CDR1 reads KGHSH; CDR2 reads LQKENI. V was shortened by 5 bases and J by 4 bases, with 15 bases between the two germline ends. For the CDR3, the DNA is TGTGCCAGCTCAGTTGGGGCGCCGGGTTACGAGCAGTACTTC. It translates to CASSVGAPGYEQYF.

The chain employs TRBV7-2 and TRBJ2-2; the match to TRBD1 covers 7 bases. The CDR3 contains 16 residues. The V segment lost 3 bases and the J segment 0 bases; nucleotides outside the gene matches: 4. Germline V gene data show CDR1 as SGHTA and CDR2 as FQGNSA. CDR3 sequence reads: CASSLPRGPNTGELFF. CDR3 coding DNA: TGTGCCAGCAGCTTGCCTAGGGGGCCGAACACCGGGGAGCTGTTTTTT.

CDR3: CASSRVSNQPQHF. The CDR3 bases are TGTGCCAGCAGCAGGGTCAGCAATCAGCCCCAGCATTTT. This sequence joins TRBV28 and TRBJ1-5; D perhaps matches TRBD1 (5 bases). Per the germline V gene, CDR1 is MDHEN and CDR2 is SYDVKM. The CDR3 sequence is 13 residues long. Trimming left V 6 bases short and J 1 base short, with 7 bases between.

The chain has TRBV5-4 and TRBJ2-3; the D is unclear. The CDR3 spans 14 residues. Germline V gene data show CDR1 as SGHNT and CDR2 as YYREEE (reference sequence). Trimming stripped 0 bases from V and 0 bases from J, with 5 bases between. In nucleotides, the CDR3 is TGTGCCAGCAGCTTGGCTCCTAGCACAGATACGCAGTATTTT. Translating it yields CASSLAPSTDTQYF.

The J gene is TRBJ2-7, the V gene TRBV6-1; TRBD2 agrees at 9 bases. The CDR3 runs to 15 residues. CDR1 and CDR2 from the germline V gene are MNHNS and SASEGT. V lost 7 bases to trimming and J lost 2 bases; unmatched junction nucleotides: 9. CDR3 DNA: TGTGCCAGCAACTCCCCTAGCGGGACTACCTACGAGCAGTACTTC. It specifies CASNSPSGTTYEQYF.

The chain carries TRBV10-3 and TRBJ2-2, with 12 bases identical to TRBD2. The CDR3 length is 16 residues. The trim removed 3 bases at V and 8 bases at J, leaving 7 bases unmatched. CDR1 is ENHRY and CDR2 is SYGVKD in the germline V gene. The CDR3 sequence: CAISDRGLAGMGELFF. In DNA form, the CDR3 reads TGTGCCATCAGTGACCGCGGACTAGCGGGAATGGGGGAGCTGTTTTTT.

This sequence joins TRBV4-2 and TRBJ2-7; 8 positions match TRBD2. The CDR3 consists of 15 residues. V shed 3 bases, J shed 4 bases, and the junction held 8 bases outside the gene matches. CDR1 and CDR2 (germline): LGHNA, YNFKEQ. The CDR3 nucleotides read TGTGCCAGCAGCCACTCCGGGACTAGGGGTTACGAGCAGTACTTC. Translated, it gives CASSHSGTRGYEQYF.

The CDR3 protein is CASSLYRGRTGELFF. DNA for the CDR3: TGTGCCAGCAGTTTATACAGGGGGCGGACCGGGGAGCTGTTTTTT. The chain carries TRBV28 and TRBJ2-2; 9 bases align to TRBD1. The CDR3 contains 15 residues. CDR1 and CDR2 (germline): MDHEN, SYDVKM. Trimming cost V 1 base and J 5 bases; bases outside gene matches: 2.

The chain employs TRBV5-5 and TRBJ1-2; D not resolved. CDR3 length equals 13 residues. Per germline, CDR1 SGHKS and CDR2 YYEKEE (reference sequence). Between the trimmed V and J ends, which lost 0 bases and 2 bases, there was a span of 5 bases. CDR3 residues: CASSLAQNYGYTF. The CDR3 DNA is TGTGCCAGCAGCTTGGCCCAGAACTATGGCTACACCTTC.

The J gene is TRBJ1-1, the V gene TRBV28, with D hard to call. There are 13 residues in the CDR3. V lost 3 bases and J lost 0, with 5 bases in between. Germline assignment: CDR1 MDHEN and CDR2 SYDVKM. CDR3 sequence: CASSFRVNTEAFF. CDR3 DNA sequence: TGTGCCAGCAGTTTCCGCGTGAACACTGAAGCTTTCTTT.

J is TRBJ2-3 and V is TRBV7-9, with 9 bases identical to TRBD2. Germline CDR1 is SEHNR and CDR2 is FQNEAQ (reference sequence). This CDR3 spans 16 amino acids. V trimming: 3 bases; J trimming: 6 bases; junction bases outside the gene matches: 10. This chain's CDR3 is CASSFLAGNEGDTQYF. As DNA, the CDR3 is TGTGCCAGCAGCTTTCTAGCGGGAAATGAGGGGGATACGCAGTATTTT. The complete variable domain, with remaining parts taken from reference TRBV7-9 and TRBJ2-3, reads DTGVSQNPRHKITKRGQNVTFRCDPISEHNRLYWYRQTLGQGPEFLTYFQNEAQLEKSRLLSDRFSAERPKGSFSTLEIQRTEQGDSAMYLCASSFLAGNEGDTQYFGPGTRLTVL.

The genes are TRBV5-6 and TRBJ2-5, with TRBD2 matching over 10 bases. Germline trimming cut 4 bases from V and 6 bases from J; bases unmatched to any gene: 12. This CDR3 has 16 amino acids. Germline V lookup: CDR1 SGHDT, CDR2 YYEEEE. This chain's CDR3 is CASSPASGGSLKTQYF. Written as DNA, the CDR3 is TGTGCCAGCAGCCCGGCTAGCGGGGGCTCCCTGAAGACCCAGTACTTC. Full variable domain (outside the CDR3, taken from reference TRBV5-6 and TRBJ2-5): DAGVTQSPTHLIKTRGQQVTLRCSPKSGHDTVSWYQQALGQGPQFIFQYYEEEERQRGNFPDRFSGHQFPNYSSELNVNALLLGDSALYLCASSPASGGSLKTQYFGPGTRLLVL.

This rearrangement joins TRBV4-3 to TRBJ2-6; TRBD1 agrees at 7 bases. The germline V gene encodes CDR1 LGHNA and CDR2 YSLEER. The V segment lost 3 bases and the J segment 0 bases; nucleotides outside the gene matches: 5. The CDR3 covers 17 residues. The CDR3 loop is CASSQENRGSGANVLTF. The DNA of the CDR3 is TGCGCCAGCAGCCAGGAAAACAGGGGCTCTGGGGCCAACGTCCTGACTTTC.

This chain's CDR3 is CAIPTGGGYTF. In DNA, the CDR3 is TGTGCCATCCCCACGGGGGGAGGCTACACCTTC. The gene calls are TRBV19 and TRBJ1-2, with D tentatively TRBD1 (5 bases). The CDR3 is 11 amino acids. The germline V gene encodes CDR1 LNHDA and CDR2 SQIVND (reference sequence). V gave up 10 bases and J gave up 8 bases, with 14 bases separating them. The complete variable domain, with remaining parts taken from reference TRBV19 and TRBJ1-2, reads DGGITQSPKYLFRKEGQNVTLSCEQNLNHDAMYWYRQDPGQGLRLIYYSQIVNDFQKGDIAEGYSVSREKKESFPLTVTSAQKNPTAFYLCAIPTGGGYTFGSGTRLTVV.